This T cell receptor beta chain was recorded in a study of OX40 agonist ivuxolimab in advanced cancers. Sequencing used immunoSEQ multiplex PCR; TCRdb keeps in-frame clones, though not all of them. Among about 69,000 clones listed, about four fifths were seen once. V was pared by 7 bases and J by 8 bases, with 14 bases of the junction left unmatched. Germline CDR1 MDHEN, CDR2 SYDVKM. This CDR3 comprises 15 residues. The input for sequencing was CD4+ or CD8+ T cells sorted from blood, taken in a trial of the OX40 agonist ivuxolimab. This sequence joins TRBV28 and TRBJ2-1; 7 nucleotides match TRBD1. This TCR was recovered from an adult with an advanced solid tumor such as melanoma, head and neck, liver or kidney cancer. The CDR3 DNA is TGTGCCAGCACAGAAAACGAAGGGGGCAGAGATGAGCAGTTCTTC. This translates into CASTENEGGRDEQFF.